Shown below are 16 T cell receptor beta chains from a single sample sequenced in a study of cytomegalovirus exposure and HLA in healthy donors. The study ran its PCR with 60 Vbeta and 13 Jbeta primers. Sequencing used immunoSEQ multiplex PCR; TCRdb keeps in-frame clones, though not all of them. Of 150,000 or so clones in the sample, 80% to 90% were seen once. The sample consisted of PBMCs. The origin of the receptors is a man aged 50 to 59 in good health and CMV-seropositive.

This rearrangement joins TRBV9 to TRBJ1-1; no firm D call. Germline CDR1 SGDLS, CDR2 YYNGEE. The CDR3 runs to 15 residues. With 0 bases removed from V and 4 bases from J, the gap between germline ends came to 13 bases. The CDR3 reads CASSVGPGEGTEAFF. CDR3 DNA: TGTGCCAGCAGCGTAGGGCCGGGTGAGGGCACTGAAGCTTTCTTT.

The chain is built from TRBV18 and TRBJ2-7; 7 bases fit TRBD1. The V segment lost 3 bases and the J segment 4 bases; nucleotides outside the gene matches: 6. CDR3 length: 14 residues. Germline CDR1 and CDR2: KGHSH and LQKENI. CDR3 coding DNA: TGTGCCAGCTCACCGAACAGGGGATCTTACGAGCAGTACGTC. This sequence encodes CASSPNRGSYEQYV.

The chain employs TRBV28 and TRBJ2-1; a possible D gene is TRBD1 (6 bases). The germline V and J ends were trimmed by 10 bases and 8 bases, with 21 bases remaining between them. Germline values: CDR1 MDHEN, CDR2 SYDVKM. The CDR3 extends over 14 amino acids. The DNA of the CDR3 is TGTGCCACCGGAGCTCAGGGGCGGTCCCATGAGCAGTTCTTC. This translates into CATGAQGRSHEQFF.

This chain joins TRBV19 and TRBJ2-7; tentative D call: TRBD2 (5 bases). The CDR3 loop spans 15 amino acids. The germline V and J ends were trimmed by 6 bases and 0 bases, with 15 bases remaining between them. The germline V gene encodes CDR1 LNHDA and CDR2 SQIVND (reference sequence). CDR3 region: CASSWRADSSYEQYF. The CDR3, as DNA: TGTGCCAGTAGCTGGCGAGCGGATAGCTCCTACGAGCAGTACTTC.

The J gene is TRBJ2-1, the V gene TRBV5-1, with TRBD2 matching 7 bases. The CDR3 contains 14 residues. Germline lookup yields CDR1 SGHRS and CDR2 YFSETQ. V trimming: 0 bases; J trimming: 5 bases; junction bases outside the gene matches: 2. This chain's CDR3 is CASSLAGGNNEQFF. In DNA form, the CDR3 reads TGCGCCAGCAGCTTGGCCGGGGGGAACAATGAGCAGTTCTTC.

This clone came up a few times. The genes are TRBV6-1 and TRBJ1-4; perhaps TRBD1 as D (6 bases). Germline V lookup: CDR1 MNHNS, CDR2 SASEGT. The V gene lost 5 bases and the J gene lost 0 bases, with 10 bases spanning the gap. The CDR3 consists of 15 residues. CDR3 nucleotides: TGTGCCAGCAGTCTGGACAGCTCAACTAATGAAAAACTGTTTTTT. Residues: CASSLDSSTNEKLFF.

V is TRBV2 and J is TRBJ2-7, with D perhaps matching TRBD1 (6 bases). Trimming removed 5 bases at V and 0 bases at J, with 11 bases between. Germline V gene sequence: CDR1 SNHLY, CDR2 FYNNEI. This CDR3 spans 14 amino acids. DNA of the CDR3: TGTGCCAGCAGTCGGACAGCGCTCTCCTACGAGCAGTACTTC. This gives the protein CASSRTALSYEQYF.

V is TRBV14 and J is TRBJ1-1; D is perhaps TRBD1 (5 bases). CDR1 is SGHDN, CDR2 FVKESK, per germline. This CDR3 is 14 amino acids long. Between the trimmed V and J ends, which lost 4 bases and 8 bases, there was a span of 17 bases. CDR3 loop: CASSRYGGGVEAFF. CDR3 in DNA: TGTGCCAGCAGCCGGTACGGGGGGGGTGTGGAAGCTTTCTTT.

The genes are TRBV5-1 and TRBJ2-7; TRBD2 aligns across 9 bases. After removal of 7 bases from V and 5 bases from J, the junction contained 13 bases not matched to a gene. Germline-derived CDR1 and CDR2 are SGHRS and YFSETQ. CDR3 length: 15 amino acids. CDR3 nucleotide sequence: TGCGCCAGCGGTCCTAGCGGGACTCCAACCGACGAGCAGTACTTC. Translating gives CASGPSGTPTDEQYF.

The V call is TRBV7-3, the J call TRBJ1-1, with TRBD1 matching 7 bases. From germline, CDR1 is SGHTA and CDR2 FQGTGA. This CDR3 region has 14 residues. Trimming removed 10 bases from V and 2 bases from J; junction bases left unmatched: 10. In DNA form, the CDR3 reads TGTGCCACTAAAACGGGACAGTCTAACACTGAAGCTTTCTTT. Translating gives CATKTGQSNTEAFF.

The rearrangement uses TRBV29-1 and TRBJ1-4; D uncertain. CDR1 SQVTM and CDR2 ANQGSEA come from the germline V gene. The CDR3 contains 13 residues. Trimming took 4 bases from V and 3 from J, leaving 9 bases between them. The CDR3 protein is CSVGASPNEKLFF. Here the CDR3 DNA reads TGCAGCGTTGGGGCAAGTCCTAATGAAAAACTGTTTTTT.

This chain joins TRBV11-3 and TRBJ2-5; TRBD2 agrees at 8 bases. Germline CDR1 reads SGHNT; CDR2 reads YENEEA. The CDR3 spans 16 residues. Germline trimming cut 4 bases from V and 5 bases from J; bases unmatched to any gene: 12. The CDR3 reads CASSYDSGSGGETQYF. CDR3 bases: TGTGCCAGCAGCTATGACAGCGGGAGTGGGGGGGAGACCCAGTACTTC.

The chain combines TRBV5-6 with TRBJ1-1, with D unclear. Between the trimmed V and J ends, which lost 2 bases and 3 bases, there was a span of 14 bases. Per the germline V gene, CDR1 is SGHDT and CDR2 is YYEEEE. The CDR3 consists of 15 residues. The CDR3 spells CASSFGVSVYTEAFF. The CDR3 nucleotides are TGTGCCAGCAGCTTCGGGGTTTCGGTCTACACTGAAGCTTTCTTT.

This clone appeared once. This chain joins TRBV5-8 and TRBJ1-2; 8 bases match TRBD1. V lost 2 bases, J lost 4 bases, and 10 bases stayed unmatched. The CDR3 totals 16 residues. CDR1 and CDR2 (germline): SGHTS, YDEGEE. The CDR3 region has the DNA TGTGCCAGCAGCTTTCCCATTGACAGGGGCCTCTATGGCTACACCTTC. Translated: CASSFPIDRGLYGYTF.

The CDR3 DNA sequence: TGTGCCAGCAGTGATTTGGGGACTAGCGGGGTTGGAGAGACCCAGTACTTC. Amino acid sequence: CASSDLGTSGVGETQYF. This chain connects TRBV25-1 to TRBJ2-5; 13 bases match TRBD2. The CDR3 covers 17 residues. The germline V gene has CDR1 MGHDK and CDR2 SYGVNS. After removal of 3 bases from V and 4 bases from J, the junction contained 8 bases not matched to a gene.

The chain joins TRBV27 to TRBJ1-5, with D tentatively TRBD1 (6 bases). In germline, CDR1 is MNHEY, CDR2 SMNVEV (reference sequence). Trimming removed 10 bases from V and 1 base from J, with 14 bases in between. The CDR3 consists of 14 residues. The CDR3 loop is CAIQTGASNQPQHF. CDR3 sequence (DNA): TGTGCCATCCAGACAGGTGCCAGCAATCAGCCCCAGCATTTT.